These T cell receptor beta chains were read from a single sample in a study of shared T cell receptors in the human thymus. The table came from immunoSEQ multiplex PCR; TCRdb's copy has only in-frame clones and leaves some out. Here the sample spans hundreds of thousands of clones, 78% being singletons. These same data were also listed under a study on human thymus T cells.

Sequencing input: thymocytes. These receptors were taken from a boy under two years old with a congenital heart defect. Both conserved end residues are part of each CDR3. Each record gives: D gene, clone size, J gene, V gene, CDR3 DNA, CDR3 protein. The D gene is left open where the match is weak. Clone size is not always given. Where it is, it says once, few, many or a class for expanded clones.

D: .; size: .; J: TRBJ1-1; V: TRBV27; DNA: TGTGCCAGCAGTTTCGGAAGGAGGGAGACTGAAGCTTTCTTT; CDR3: CASSFGRRETEAFF
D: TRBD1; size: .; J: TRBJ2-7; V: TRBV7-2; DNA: TGTGCCAGCAGCTTTAGGGGACAGGGTTCTTACTACGAGCAGTACTTC; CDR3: CASSFRGQGSYYEQYF
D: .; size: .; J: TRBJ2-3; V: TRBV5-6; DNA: TGTGCCAGCAACGGAGGAGGAGATACGCAGTATTTT; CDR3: CASNGGGDTQYF
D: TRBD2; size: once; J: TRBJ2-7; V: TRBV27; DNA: TGTGCCAGCAGTTCGGGACTAGCGGTCTCCTACGAGCAGTACTTC; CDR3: CASSSGLAVSYEQYF
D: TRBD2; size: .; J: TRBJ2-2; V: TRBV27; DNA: TGTGCCAGCAGTTTATCCCGACTAGCAACGACTTCGAACACCGGGGAGCTGTTTTTT; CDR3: CASSLSRLATTSNTGELFF
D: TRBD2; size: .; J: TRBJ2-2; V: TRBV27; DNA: TGTGCCATCCGAGCGGGAGCGAACACCGGGGAGCTGTTTTTT; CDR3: CAIRAGANTGELFF
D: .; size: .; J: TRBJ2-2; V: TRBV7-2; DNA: TGTGCCAGCAGCTTAGCCGTAGGGGGGGGCGGCGGGGAGCTGTTTTTT; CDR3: CASSLAVGGGGGELFF
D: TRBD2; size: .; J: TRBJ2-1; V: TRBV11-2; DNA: TGTGCCAGCAGCTTAGCCCACCGGGGGGGGGAGCAGTTCTTC; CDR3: CASSLAHRGGEQFF
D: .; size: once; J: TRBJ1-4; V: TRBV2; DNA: TGTGCCAGCACCGAGCCGTCGGACAGTAAACCCCTGAATGAAAAACTGTTTTTT; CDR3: CASTEPSDSKPLNEKLFF
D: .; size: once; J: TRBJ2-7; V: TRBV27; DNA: TGTGCCAGCAAAGGGGGGAGCGGGGCGGCGGACGAGCAGTACTTC; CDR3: CASKGGSGAADEQYF
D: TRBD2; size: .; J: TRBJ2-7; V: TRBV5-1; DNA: TGCGCCAGCAGCCAGGAAGCGGGAAAATACAGAGGGAGTACCCACGAGCAGTACTTC; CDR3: CASSQEAGKYRGSTHEQYF
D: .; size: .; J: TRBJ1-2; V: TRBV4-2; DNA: TGTGCCAGCAGCCCCACAGGAGATAACTATGGCTACACCTTC; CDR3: CASSPTGDNYGYTF
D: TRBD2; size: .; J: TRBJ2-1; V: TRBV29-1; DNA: TGCAGCGTTCGCCCACGCCCGGGAGGGGACAATGAGCAGTTCTTC; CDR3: CSVRPRPGGDNEQFF
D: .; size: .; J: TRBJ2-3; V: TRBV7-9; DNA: TGTGCCAGCAGCCCCGGCACAGATACGCAGTATTTT; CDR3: CASSPGTDTQYF
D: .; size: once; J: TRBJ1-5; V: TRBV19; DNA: TGTGCCAGTACCAAAAGGAGGGCAGCCCGTTTTACTCAGCCCCAGCATTTT; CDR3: CASTKRRAARFTQPQHF
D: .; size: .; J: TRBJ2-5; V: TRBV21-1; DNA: TGTGCCAGCAAAACAGGTCCGAGGGAGACCCAGTACTTC; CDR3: CASKTGPRETQYF
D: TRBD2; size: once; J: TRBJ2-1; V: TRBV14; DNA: TGTGCCAGCAGCCCCGCGTTTATAGCGGGAAAAGGTGAGCAGTTCTTC; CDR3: CASSPAFIAGKGEQFF
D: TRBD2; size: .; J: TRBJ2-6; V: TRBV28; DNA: TGTGCCAGCAGTCGTAGCGGGAGGGCCTCTGGGGCCAACGTCCTGACTTTC; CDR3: CASSRSGRASGANVLTF
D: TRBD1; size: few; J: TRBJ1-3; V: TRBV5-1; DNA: TGCGCCAGCAGCTCCCCCCCGACAGGGCACTCTGGAAACACCATATATTTT; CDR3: CASSSPPTGHSGNTIYF
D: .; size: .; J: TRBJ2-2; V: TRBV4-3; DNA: TGCGCCAGCAGCCATGGGATTGGACAGAACACCGGGGAGCTGTTTTTT; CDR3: CASSHGIGQNTGELFF
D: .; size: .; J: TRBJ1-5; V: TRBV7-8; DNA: TGTGCCAGCAGCTTAGTGGGAAAACCGAGGGAGAACAATCAGCCCCAGCATTTT; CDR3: CASSLVGKPRENNQPQHF